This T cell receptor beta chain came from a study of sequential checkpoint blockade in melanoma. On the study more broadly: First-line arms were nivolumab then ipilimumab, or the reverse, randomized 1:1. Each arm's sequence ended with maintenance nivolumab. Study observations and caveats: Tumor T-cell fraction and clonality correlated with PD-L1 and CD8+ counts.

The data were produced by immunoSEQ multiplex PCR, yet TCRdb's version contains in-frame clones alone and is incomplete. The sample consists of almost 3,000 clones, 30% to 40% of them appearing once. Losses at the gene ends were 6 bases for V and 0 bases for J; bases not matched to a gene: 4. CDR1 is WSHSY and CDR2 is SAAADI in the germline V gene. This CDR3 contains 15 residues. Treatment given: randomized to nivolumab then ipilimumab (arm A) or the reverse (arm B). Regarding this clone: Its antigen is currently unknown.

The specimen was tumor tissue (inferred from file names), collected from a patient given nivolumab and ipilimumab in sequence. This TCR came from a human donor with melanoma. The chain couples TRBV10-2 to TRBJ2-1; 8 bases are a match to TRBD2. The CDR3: CASSDGLASYNEQFF. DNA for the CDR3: TGCGCCAGCAGCGATGGACTAGCCTCCTACAATGAGCAGTTCTTC.